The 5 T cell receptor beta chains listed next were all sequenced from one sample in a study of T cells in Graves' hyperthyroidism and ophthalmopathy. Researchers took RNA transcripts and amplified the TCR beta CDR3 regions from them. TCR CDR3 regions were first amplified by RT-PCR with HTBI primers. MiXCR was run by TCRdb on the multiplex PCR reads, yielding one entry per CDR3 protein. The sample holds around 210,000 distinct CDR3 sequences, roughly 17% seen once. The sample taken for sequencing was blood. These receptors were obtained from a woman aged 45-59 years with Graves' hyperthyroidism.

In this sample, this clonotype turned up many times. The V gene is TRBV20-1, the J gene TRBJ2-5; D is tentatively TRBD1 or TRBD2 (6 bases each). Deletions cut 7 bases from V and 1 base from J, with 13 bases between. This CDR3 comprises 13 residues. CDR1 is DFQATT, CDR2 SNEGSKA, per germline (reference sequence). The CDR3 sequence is CSVAGQTQETQYF. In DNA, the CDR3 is TGCAGTGTCGCGGGACAAACCCAAGAGACCCAGTACTTC.

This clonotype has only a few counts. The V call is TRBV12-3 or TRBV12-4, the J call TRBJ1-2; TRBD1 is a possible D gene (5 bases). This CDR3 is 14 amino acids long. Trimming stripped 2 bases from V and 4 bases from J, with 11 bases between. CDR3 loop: CASSLLARGYGYTF. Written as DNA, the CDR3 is TGTGCCAGCAGTTTACTCGCGAGGGGCTATGGCTACACCTTC.

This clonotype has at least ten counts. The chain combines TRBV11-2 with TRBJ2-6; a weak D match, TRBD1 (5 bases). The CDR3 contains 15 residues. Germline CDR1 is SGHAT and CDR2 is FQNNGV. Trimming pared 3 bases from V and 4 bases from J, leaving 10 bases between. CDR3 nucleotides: TGTGCCAGCAGCTTGTCTGGGGCCGGGGCCAACGTCCTGACTTTC. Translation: CASSLSGAGANVLTF. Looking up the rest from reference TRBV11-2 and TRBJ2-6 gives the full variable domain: EAGVAQSPRYKIIEKRQSVAFWCNPISGHATLYWYQQILGQGPKLLIQFQNNGVVDDSQLPKDRFSAERLKGVDSTLKIQPAKLEDSAVYLCASSLSGAGANVLTFGAGSRLTVL.

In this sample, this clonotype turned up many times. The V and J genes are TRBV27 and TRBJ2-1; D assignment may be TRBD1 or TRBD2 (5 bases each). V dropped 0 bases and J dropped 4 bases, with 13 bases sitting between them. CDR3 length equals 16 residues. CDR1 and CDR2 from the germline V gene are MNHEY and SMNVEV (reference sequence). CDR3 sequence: CASSLSRGFSYNEQFF. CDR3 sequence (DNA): TGTGCCAGCAGTTTATCTCGGGGCTTTTCTTACAATGAGCAGTTCTTC.

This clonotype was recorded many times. The CDR3 DNA sequence: TGTGCCAGCAGCGGCTCCCGGGACAGGGACTATGGCTACACCTTC. Its protein product is CASSGSRDRDYGYTF. The chain joins TRBV11-3 to TRBJ1-2, with TRBD1 matching over 9 bases. Trimming at V came to 5 bases and at J to 3 bases, leaving 7 bases not matched to a gene. This CDR3 contains 15 residues. From germline, CDR1 is SGHNT and CDR2 YENEEA. Looking up the rest from reference TRBV11-3 and TRBJ1-2 gives the full variable domain: EAGVVQSPRYKIIEKKQPVAFWCNPISGHNTLYWYLQNLGQGPELLIRYENEEAVDDSQLPKDRFSAERLKGVDSTLKIQPAELGDSAVYLCASSGSRDRDYGYTFGSGTRLTVV.